Detailed here is one T cell receptor (beta chain). Its antigen is as yet unknown. The sample is drawn from a study of regulatory T cells in long-lasting Graves disease. Notes on the study in general: Persistent disease was characterized by preferential usage of TRBV28, TRBJ1-2 and TRBJ2-5. Relative to new patients (roughly 970), persistent patients exhibited greater sharing of public clonotypes (about 3,000). Persistent Graves' patients had lower TCR diversity than newly diagnosed ones.

Building the TCR beta libraries relied on iRepertoire HTBI primers, and CDR3 regions underwent Arm-PCR. Via MiXCR, TCRdb re-called the multiplex PCR reads, giving one row per CDR3 protein. The sample carries roughly 420,000 distinct CDR3 sequences, about 17% recorded once. Per germline, CDR1 MGHRA and CDR2 YSYEKL. This CDR3 has 14 amino acids. V gave up 4 bases and J gave up 4 bases; unmatched junction bases: 6. This sample's time point: newly diagnosed GD, antithyroid drugs for less than 3 months. PBMCs provided the RNA from which the TCR library was made. The same specimen was also included in a second study, on T cells in Graves' hyperthyroidism and ophthalmopathy. Turning to that study: Among thyroid clonotypes expanded above 0.001, most also appeared in blood.

This clonotype was obtained from a woman aged 30 to 39 with Graves disease. The specimen was peripheral blood mononuclear cells (PBMCs), collected at new diagnosis, from a patient treated with antithyroid drugs. This sequence joins TRBV4-1 and TRBJ1-2; 7 nucleotides agree with TRBD1. The CDR3 is CASSPQPGGYGYTF. The CDR3 DNA follows: TGCGCCAGCAGCCCCCAGCCAGGGGGCTATGGCTACACCTTC.